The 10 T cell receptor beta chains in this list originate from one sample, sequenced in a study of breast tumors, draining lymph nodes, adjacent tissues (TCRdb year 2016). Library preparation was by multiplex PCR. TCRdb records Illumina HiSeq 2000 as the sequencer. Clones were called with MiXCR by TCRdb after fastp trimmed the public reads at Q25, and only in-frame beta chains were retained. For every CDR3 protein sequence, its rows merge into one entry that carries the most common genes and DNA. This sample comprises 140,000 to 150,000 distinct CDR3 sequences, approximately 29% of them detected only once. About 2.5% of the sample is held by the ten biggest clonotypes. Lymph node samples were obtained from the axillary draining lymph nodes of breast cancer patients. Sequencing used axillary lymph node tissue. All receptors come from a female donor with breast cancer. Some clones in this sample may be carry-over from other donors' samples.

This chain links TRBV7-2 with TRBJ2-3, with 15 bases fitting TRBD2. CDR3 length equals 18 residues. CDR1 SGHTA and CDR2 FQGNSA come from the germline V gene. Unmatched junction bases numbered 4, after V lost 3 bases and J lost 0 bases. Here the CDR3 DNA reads TGTGCCAGCAGCTTGGGACTAGCGGGGGGCCTTAGCACAGATACGCAGTATTTT. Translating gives CASSLGLAGGLSTDTQYF.

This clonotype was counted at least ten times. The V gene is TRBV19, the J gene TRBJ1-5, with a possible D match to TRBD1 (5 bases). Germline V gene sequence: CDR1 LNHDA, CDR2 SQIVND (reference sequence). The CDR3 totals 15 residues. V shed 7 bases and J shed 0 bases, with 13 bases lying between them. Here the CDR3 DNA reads TGTGCCAGTAAGGTTGAGGGGAATAGCAATCAGCCCCAGCATTTT. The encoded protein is CASKVEGNSNQPQHF.

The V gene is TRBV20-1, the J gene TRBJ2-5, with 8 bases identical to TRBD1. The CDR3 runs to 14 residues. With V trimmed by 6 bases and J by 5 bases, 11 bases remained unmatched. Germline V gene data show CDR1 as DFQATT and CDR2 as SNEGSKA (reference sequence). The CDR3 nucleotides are TGCAGTGCGAGGTTGGACAGGGAAGGGGAGACCCAGTACTTC. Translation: CSARLDREGETQYF.

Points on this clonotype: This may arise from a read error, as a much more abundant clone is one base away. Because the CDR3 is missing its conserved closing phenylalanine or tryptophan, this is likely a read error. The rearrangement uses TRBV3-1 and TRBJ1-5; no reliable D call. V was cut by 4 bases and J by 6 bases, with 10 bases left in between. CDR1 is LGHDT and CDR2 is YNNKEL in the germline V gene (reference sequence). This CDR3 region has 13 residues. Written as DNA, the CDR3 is TGTGCCAGCAGCCCGTCCCTGGGTCAGCCCCAGCATCTT. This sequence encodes CASSPSLGQPQHL.

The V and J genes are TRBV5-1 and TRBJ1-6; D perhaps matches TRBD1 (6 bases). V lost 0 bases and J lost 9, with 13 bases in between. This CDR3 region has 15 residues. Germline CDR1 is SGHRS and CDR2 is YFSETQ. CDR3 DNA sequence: TGCGCCAGCAGCTTGGTGGGACAAGGAGGTTCACCCCTCCACTTT. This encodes CASSLVGQGGSPLHF.

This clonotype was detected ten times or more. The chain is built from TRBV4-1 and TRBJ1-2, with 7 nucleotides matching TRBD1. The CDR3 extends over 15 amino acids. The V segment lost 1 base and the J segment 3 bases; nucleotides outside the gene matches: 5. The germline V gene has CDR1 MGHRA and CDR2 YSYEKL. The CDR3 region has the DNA TGCGCCAGCAGCCAAGGACAGGGAATGGACTATGGCTACACCTTC. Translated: CASSQGQGMDYGYTF.

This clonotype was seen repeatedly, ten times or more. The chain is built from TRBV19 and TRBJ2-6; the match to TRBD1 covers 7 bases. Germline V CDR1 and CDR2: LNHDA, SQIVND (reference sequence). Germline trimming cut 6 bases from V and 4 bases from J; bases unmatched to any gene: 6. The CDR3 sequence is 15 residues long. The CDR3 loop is CASSRQGGGANVLTF. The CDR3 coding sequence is TGTGCCAGTAGCAGACAGGGCGGCGGGGCCAACGTCCTGACTTTC.

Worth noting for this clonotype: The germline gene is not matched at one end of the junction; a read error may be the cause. CDR3 DNA sequence: TGTGCCAGCAGCCTAGGGAGCTCCTACACAGATACGCAGTATTTT. Amino acid sequence: CASSLGSSYTDTQYF. This rearrangement joins TRBV5-1 to TRBJ2-3, with a tentative D call TRBD2 (5 bases). Germline V lookup: CDR1 SGHRS, CDR2 YFSETQ. The CDR3 totals 15 residues. Based on the CDR3 plus reference TRBV5-1 and TRBJ2-3, the full variable domain is KAGVTQTPRYLIKTRGQQVTLSCSPISGHRSVSWYQQTPGQGLQFLFEYFSETQRNKGNFPGRFSGRQFSNSRSEMNVSTLELGDSALYLCASSLGSSYTDTQYFGPGTRLTVL.

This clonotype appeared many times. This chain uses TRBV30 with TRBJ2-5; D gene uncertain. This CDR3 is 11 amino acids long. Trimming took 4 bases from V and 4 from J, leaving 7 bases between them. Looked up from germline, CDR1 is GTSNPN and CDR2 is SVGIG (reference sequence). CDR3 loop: CAWTGGETQYF. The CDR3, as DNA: TGTGCCTGGACTGGCGGAGAGACCCAGTACTTC.

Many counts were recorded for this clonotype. CDR3 sequence (DNA): TGTGCCAGCAGTGCGCTGACGGCCTATGGCTACACCTTC. As protein: CASSALTAYGYTF. The chain is built from TRBV6-1 and TRBJ1-2, with D hard to call. Germline assignment: CDR1 MNHNS and CDR2 SASEGT. The CDR3 consists of 13 residues. The V end was cut by 4 bases, the J end by 4 bases, with 10 bases between.